These 4 T cell receptor beta chains came from one sample sequenced in a study of blood T cells in healthy people across ages. Through a sample-barcoded 5' primer and a J-beta primer mix, a second PCR was run for 7 to 11 cycles. Using its own MiXCR run on the 5' RACE reads, TCRdb lists one record per CDR3 protein. Of roughly 800,000 distinct CDR3 sequences listed, about 62% are singletons. Sequenced sample: blood. These receptors all come from a man aged 25-40 years in good health.

This clonotype showed up just a few times. This chain links TRBV11-2 with TRBJ1-1; D is unclear. The CDR3 consists of 13 residues. V was shortened by 4 bases and J by 4 bases, with 10 bases between the two germline ends. Germline lookup yields CDR1 SGHAT and CDR2 FQNNGV. The CDR3 sequence: CASSSNSGTEAFF. DNA of the CDR3: TGTGCCAGCAGCTCAAACAGCGGCACTGAAGCTTTCTTT.

The rearrangement uses TRBV6-5 and TRBJ1-2, with a possible D match to TRBD1 (5 bases). The length of the CDR3 is 14 residues. Trimming cost V 6 bases and J 6 bases, with 17 bases left between them. In germline, CDR1 is MNHEY, CDR2 SVGAGI. CDR3 protein: CASSPSVQGNGYTF. In nucleotides, the CDR3 is TGTGCCAGCAGCCCGTCCGTGCAGGGAAATGGCTACACCTTC.

The chain uses TRBV7-9 and TRBJ1-1; D is unresolved. The germline CDR1 and CDR2 sequences are SEHNR and FQNEAQ (reference sequence). V lost 5 bases and J 5 bases, leaving 15 bases between the germline ends. The length of the CDR3 is 14 residues. The CDR3 loop is CASSHSEGRTEAFF. CDR3 nucleotides: TGTGCCAGCAGCCACAGCGAGGGCCGAACTGAAGCTTTCTTT.

This clonotype was recorded only once. The CDR3 region is CASSRHGGEDQPQHF. In DNA, the CDR3 is TGTGCCAGCAGCCGGCACGGGGGGGAGGATCAGCCCCAGCATTTT. V gene TRBV7-9 combines with J gene TRBJ1-5; D is possibly TRBD1 (5 bases). Trimming removed 5 bases at V and 5 bases at J, with 16 bases between. Germline V gene data show CDR1 as SEHNR and CDR2 as FQNEAQ (reference sequence). This CDR3 contains 15 residues.